One sample yielded the 10 T cell receptor beta chains listed below, sequenced in a study of T cell responses to AZD1222 COVID-19 vaccine. TCRdb's table, derived via immunoSEQ multiplex PCR, lists solely in-frame clones and lacks some. The table has 90,000 to 100,000 clones, about 85% seen once. The sample was peripheral blood, taken 28 days after the second AZD1222 dose. The receptors were gathered from an adult who received the AZD1222 COVID-19 vaccine.

This clone was counted between two and nine times. The chain links TRBV12-3 or TRBV12-4 to TRBJ1-1, with D maybe TRBD1 (5 bases). V gave up 6 bases and J gave up 4 bases, with 9 bases separating them. The CDR3 runs 12 residues. The CDR3 spells CASSPGGTEAFF. The CDR3 DNA reads as TGTGCCAGCAGCCCCGGGGGCACTGAAGCTTTCTTT.

The chain is built from TRBV2 and TRBJ2-7; D gene unclear. The CDR3 is 14 amino acids. The germline V and J ends were trimmed by 6 bases and 2 bases, with 14 bases remaining between them. The germline gives CDR1 SNHLY, CDR2 FYNNEI. The CDR3 sequence is CASRAFAIPYEQYF. Here the CDR3 DNA reads TGTGCCAGCAGAGCCTTCGCGATCCCCTACGAGCAGTACTTC.

The gene calls are TRBV7-2 and TRBJ2-6; unclear D gene. The germline CDR1 and CDR2 sequences are SGHTA and FQGNSA. V was pared by 5 bases and J by 0 bases, with 8 bases between. The CDR3 is 15 amino acids. The CDR3 DNA reads as TGTGCCAGCAGCCAGATGATCTCTGGGGCCAACGTCCTGACTTTC. Its protein product is CASSQMISGANVLTF. Full variable domain (outside the CDR3, taken from reference TRBV7-2 and TRBJ2-6): GAGVSQSPSNKVTEKGKDVELRCDPISGHTALYWYRQSLGQGLEFLIYFQGNSAPDKSGLPSDRFSAERTGGSVSTLTIQRTQQEDSAVYLCASSQMISGANVLTFGAGSRLTVL.

This clone is a singleton in its sample. The chain has TRBV5-1 and TRBJ1-1; no firm D call. Germline CDR1 and CDR2: SGHRS and YFSETQ. Trimming cost V 0 bases and J 3 bases, with 6 bases left between them. CDR3 length: 13 residues. CDR3 loop: CASSLGADTEAFF. CDR3 sequence (DNA): TGCGCCAGCAGCTTGGGTGCGGACACTGAAGCTTTCTTT.

This chain uses TRBV19 with TRBJ2-2; D unclear. Per germline, CDR1 LNHDA and CDR2 SQIVND (reference sequence). The CDR3 is 16 residues long. Trimming removed 3 bases from V and 0 bases from J, with 11 bases in between. The CDR3 here is CASSIRQGANTGELFF. The CDR3 nucleotides are TGTGCCAGTAGTATCCGACAAGGCGCGAACACCGGGGAGCTGTTTTTT. The full variable domain, its missing parts supplied by reference TRBV19 and TRBJ2-2, is DGGITQSPKYLFRKEGQNVTLSCEQNLNHDAMYWYRQDPGQGLRLIYYSQIVNDFQKGDIAEGYSVSREKKESFPLTVTSAQKNPTAFYLCASSIRQGANTGELFFGEGSRLTVL.

This chain links TRBV30 with TRBJ1-1; 7 nucleotides line up with TRBD1. CDR1 and CDR2 (germline): GTSNPN, SVGIG (reference sequence). With V trimmed by 5 bases and J by 0 bases, 3 bases remained unmatched. This CDR3 region has 13 residues. CDR3 loop: CAWGGQLNTEAFF. CDR3 nucleotide sequence: TGTGCCTGGGGGGGACAGTTGAACACTGAAGCTTTCTTT.

This clone was seen only once. The chain uses TRBV27 and TRBJ1-5, with 7 positions matching TRBD1. CDR3 length: 17 amino acids. V gave up 6 bases and J gave up 9 bases; unmatched junction bases: 20. Per the germline V gene, CDR1 is MNHEY and CDR2 is SMNVEV (reference sequence). The CDR3 loop is CASRPGTAVLDLVPQHF. The CDR3 DNA reads as TGTGCCAGCAGGCCAGGGACAGCGGTCCTCGACCTCGTGCCCCAGCATTTT.

This chain joins TRBV9 and TRBJ2-2; D is unresolved. CDR3 length: 12 residues. CDR1 and CDR2 (germline): SGDLS, YYNGEE. The V end was cut by 0 bases, the J end by 11 bases, with 8 bases between. The CDR3 here is CASSVGKGELFF. DNA of the CDR3: TGTGCCAGCAGCGTAGGAAAAGGAGAGCTGTTTTTT.

V usage is TRBV7-8 and J usage is TRBJ2-5; a weak D match, TRBD2 (6 bases). V shed 5 bases and J shed 5 bases, with 30 bases lying between them. This CDR3 is built from 19 residues. Looked up from germline, CDR1 is SGHVS and CDR2 is FQNEAQ. The CDR3 reads CASSTQSTSLPLARETQYF. The CDR3 nucleotides are TGTGCCAGCAGCACACAGAGCACTAGCCTTCCCCTCGCTCGGGAGACCCAGTACTTC.

In DNA, the CDR3 is TGTGCCAGCTTTCCCGGCGCAGATTTTAATGAAAAACTGTTTTTT. Amino acids: CASFPGADFNEKLFF. The chain uses TRBV18 and TRBJ1-4; D gene uncertain. With 7 bases removed from V and 4 bases from J, the gap between germline ends came to 16 bases. Germline V gene lookup returns CDR1 KGHSH and CDR2 LQKENI. CDR3 size: 15 residues.